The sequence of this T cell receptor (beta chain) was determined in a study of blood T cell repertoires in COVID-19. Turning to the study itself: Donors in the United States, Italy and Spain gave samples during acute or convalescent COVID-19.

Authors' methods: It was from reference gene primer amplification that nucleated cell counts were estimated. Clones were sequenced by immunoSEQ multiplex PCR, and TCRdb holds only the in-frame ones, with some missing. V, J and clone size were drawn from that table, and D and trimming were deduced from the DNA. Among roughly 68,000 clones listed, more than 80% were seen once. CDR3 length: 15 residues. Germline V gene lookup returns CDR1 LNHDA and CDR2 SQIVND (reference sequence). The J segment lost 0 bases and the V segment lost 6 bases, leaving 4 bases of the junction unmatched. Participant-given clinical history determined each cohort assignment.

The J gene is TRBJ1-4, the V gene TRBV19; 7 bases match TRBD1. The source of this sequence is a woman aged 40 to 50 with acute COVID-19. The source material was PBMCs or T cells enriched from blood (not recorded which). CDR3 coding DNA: TGTGCCAGTAGCACAGGGGAGACAACTAATGAAAAACTGTTTTTT. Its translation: CASSTGETTNEKLFF.